The T cell receptor (beta chain) under discussion was sequenced for a study of vaccination effects on CD4 cells after COVID-19. The data were produced by immunoSEQ multiplex PCR, yet TCRdb's version contains in-frame clones alone and is incomplete. The sample has 50,000 to 70,000 clones; approximately 79% are singletons. The CDR3 is 18 amino acids. Germline CDR1 LNHNV, CDR2 YYDKDF (reference sequence). V trimming: 0 bases; J trimming: 7 bases; junction bases outside the gene matches: 7. Details on this clone: What it recognizes is unknown.

On day 10 of culture, CD4+ T cells were separated out. Each participant was administered two doses of either the BNT162b2 or the mRNA-1273 vaccine. The chain couples TRBV15 to TRBJ1-6, with 12 bases that match TRBD1. Material: CD4+ T cells from PBMCs cultured without peptide, obtained after COVID-19 vaccination. This clonotype was obtained from a human donor who received a COVID-19 vaccine. CDR3 in DNA: TGTGCCACCAGCAGAGATCCCGGGACAGGGGGCCGCAATTCACCCCTCCACTTT. Translated: CATSRDPGTGGRNSPLHF.